This T cell receptor beta chain was sequenced in a study of blood T cell repertoires in COVID-19. Study-level background: Donors in the United States, Italy and Spain gave samples during acute or convalescent COVID-19. Sources were T cells, B-cell-depleted T cells, or PBMCs; the material itself was cDNA or gDNA.

Germline CDR1 reads ENHRY; CDR2 reads SYGVKD. Trimming took 10 bases from V and 14 from J, leaving 19 bases between them. The CDR3 covers 11 residues. Sequenced by immunoSEQ multiplex PCR; TCRdb stores in-frame clones only, minus some. The sample records 150,000 or so clones, 70% to 90% being singletons. The gene calls are TRBV10-3 and TRBJ2-3; possibly TRBD2 for D (6 bases). Specimen: peripheral blood. The sequence derives from a woman in her sixties or seventies with acute or convalescent COVID-19. The CDR3 DNA sequence: TGTGCCACGAAAAAAGGGACTTACCCGTATTTT. It yields the protein CATKKGTYPYF.